This TCR beta chain was obtained from a study of blood T cell repertoires in COVID-19. Study background: The origin of the acute and convalescent COVID-19 samples was the United States, Italy and Spain. From T cells, B-cell-depleted T cells, or PBMCs came the material, which was cDNA or gDNA.

Study members were between roughly 18 and 89 years old and lived in about two dozen US regions. Participants' reported clinical history set cohort assignment. This CDR3 spans 13 amino acids. Germline values: CDR1 SQVTM, CDR2 ANQGSEA. The assay was immunoSEQ multiplex PCR, and TCRdb's table has in-frame clones only and misses some. The table includes about 210,000 clones, about four fifths detected once. J is TRBJ2-5 and V is TRBV29-1; TRBD2 might be the D (5 bases). This receptor was identified in a woman in her 50s with acute COVID-19. Material for sequencing was PBMCs or T cells enriched from blood (not recorded which). CDR3 region: CSALLGGGETQYF. As DNA, the CDR3 is TGCAGTGCTCTTCTTGGAGGAGGAGAGACCCAGTACTTC.